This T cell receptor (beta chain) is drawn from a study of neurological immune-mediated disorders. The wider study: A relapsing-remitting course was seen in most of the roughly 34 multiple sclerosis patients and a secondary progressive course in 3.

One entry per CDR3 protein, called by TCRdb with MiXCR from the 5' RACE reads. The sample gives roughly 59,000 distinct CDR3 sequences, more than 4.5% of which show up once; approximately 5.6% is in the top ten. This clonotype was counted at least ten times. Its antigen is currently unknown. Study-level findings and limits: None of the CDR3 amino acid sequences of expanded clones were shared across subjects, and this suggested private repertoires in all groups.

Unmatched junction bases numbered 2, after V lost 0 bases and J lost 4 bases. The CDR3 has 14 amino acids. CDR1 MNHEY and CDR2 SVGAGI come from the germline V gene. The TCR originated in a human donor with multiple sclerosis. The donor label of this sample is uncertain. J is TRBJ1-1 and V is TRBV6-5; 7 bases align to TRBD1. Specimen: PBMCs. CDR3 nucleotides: TGTGCCAGCAGTTACTCGACAGGGAGCACTGAAGCTTTCTTT. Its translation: CASSYSTGSTEAFF.